The clone carrying this TCR beta chain appeared many times. Its antigen is not identified. The sample originates from a study of T cell repertoires in cytomegalovirus infection. Study-level findings and limits: HLA-C-restricted TCR beta clonotypes specific for CMV led the ex vivo response. The cumulative frequency of public TCR beta families identified carriers of CMV plus the relevant HLA.

One entry per CDR3 protein results from TCRdb running MiXCR on the reads. The table lists approximately 630,000 distinct CDR3 sequences, roughly 24% of them singletons. Germline lookup yields CDR1 SGHTA and CDR2 FQGNSA. The CDR3 sequence is 15 residues long. Deletions cut 2 bases from V and 3 bases from J, with 11 bases between. This chain connects TRBV7-2 to TRBJ2-1; possible D gene TRBD1, 6 bases. The TCR was taken from a human donor in good health (CMV status not recorded). Some clones in this sample may be carry-over from other donors' samples. Sequencing input: CD8+ T cells from PBMCs. CDR3 DNA: TGTGCCAGCAGCTTAAGGGACACTATCTACAATGAGCAGTTCTTC. Translating it yields CASSLRDTIYNEQFF.